The next 8 T cell receptor beta chains were all read from a single sample in a study of STAT5B mutations in CD4+ large granular lymphocyte leukemia. Profiling relied on immunoSEQ multiplex PCR, and the TCRdb table lists in-frame clones only, not all of them. The data show about 2,700 clones, with 79% seen just once and around 90% held by the top ten. Sequences were obtained from PBMCs. These TCRs come from a woman aged 70-85 years with CD4+ T-cell large granular lymphocyte leukemia.

This chain connects TRBV7-2 to TRBJ2-1; TRBD2 might be the D (6 bases). This CDR3 is 18 amino acids long. Trimming took 2 bases from V and 3 from J, leaving 20 bases between them. Germline CDR1 SGHTA, CDR2 FQGNSA. The CDR3 spells CASSLSSLTGELYNEQFF. The CDR3 DNA follows: TGTGCCAGCAGCTTATCATCCCTGACGGGGGAACTCTACAATGAGCAGTTCTTC.

V gene TRBV11-3 combines with J gene TRBJ2-5; D is unresolved. Germline values: CDR1 SGHNT, CDR2 YENEEA. Between the trimmed V and J ends, which lost 4 bases and 5 bases, there was a span of 17 bases. The CDR3 consists of 15 residues. The CDR3 reads CASSWPMRPPETQYF. The CDR3 nucleotides are TGTGCCAGCAGCTGGCCCATGAGACCCCCGGAGACCCAGTACTTC. The full variable domain, completed using reference TRBV11-3 and TRBJ2-5, is EAGVVQSPRYKIIEKKQPVAFWCNPISGHNTLYWYLQNLGQGPELLIRYENEEAVDDSQLPKDRFSAERLKGVDSTLKIQPAELGDSAVYLCASSWPMRPPETQYFGPGTRLLVL.

This clone occurred once. This rearrangement joins TRBV29-1 to TRBJ2-1, with D possibly called TRBD1 or TRBD2 (5 bases each). V lost 3 bases, J lost 2 bases, and 17 bases lay in between. The V gene's germline CDR1 is SQVTM and CDR2 ANQGSEA. This CDR3 spans 16 amino acids. The CDR3 reads CSVEAPPGRTYNEQFF. CDR3 DNA: TGCAGCGTTGAGGCCCCCCCGGGGCGCACCTACAATGAGCAGTTCTTC.

This clone was seen more than once but under ten times. CDR3 bases: TGTGCCAGCAGTTTCCCAGGGACTGGCTCACCCCTCCACTTT. It translates to CASSFPGTGSPLHF. The rearrangement uses TRBV27 and TRBJ1-6; maybe TRBD1 (5 bases). Germline assignment: CDR1 MNHEY and CDR2 SMNVEV (reference sequence). The V gene lost 3 bases and the J gene lost 10 bases, with 13 bases spanning the gap. The CDR3 is 14 amino acids.

The V gene is TRBV28, the J gene TRBJ2-4, with TRBD2 matching over 13 bases. V was pared by 8 bases and J by 3 bases, with 1 base of the junction left unmatched. Germline loops: CDR1 MDHEN, CDR2 SYDVKM. The CDR3 spans 14 residues. The DNA of the CDR3 is TGTGCCAGCCGACTAGCGGGAGGCAAAAACATTCAGTACTTC. Protein product: CASRLAGGKNIQYF.

V usage is TRBV9 and J usage is TRBJ2-1; no firm D call. Germline values: CDR1 SGDLS, CDR2 YYNGEE. Trimming removed 0 bases at V and 3 bases at J, with 4 bases between. This CDR3 has 13 residues. The CDR3: CASSVDIYNEQFF. The CDR3 DNA is TGTGCCAGCAGCGTAGACATCTACAATGAGCAGTTCTTC. The whole variable domain, filled in from reference TRBV9 and TRBJ2-1, reads DSGVTQTPKHLITATGQRVTLRCSPRSGDLSVYWYQQSLDQGLQFLIQYYNGEERAKGNILERFSAQQFPDLHSELNLSSLELGDSALYFCASSVDIYNEQFFGPGTRLTVL.

The V and J genes are TRBV28 and TRBJ2-7; TRBD2 is a possible D gene (6 bases). The germline gives CDR1 MDHEN, CDR2 SYDVKM. V was pared by 5 bases and J by 3 bases, with 17 bases between. The CDR3 contains 15 residues. The CDR3 region has the DNA TGTGCCAGCAGTCCTGGGTCGGGAGTTGACTACGAGCAGTACTTC. This encodes CASSPGSGVDYEQYF.

This clone was detected once. The chain uses TRBV6-1 and TRBJ2-7; 8 positions agree with TRBD1. The CDR3 consists of 14 residues. The germline gives CDR1 MNHNS, CDR2 SASEGT. With V trimmed by 7 bases and J by 1 base, 6 bases remained unmatched. CDR3 DNA sequence: TGTGCCAGCATTACCGGGACAGGATCCTACGAGCAGTACTTC. It translates to CASITGTGSYEQYF.